These 8 T cell receptor beta chains were all obtained from the same sample, sequenced in a study of T cell repertoires in cytomegalovirus infection. Their target antigens are unknown. From the reads, TCRdb called clonotypes with MiXCR, one entry per CDR3 protein. The table has 100,000 to 150,000 distinct CDR3 sequences, roughly 25% seen once. The specimen sequenced was PBMCs, sequenced either directly or after in vitro stimulation (not recorded which). These receptors were taken from a human donor in good health (CMV status not recorded). Some clones in this sample may be carry-over from other donors' samples.

V and J are TRBV25-1 and TRBJ2-7; tentative D call: TRBD1 (5 bases). Germline CDR1 is MGHDK and CDR2 is SYGVNS. The CDR3 contains 15 residues. Trimming pared 5 bases from V and 2 bases from J, leaving 16 bases between. The DNA for the CDR3 is TGTGCCAGCAGTCACACTGGACAAGGGGCCTACGAGCAGTACTTC. Amino acid sequence: CASSHTGQGAYEQYF.

Turning to this clonotype: A much larger clone sits a single nucleotide away, making a read error possible. The V call is TRBV25-1, the J call TRBJ2-5; D gene unclear. CDR1 is MGHDK, CDR2 SYGVNS, per germline. Trimming shortened V by 8 bases and J by 5 bases, and 15 bases separated the two germline ends. The CDR3 totals 13 residues. DNA of the CDR3: TGTGCCAGCGGTGGGTCTAACGGGGAGACCCAGTACTTC. Its protein is CASGGSNGETQYF.

This clonotype has a handful of counts. The rearrangement links TRBV6-1 to TRBJ2-7; 8 bases are shared with TRBD2. The CDR3 covers 14 residues. The V gene end was trimmed by 6 bases and the J gene end by 6 bases; junction bases not matched to a gene: 10. Per the germline V gene, CDR1 is MNHNS and CDR2 is SASEGT. The CDR3 nucleotides read TGTGCCAGCAGCCGCAGCGGGAGTTACGGCGAGCAGTACGTC. Amino acids: CASSRSGSYGEQYV.

The chain couples TRBV28 to TRBJ2-5; 7 bases are shared with TRBD1. J lost 5 bases, V lost 5 bases, and 8 bases had no gene match. This CDR3 has 14 amino acids. CDR1 MDHEN and CDR2 SYDVKM come from the germline V gene. CDR3 bases: TGTGCCAGCAGTATGACAGGGTTGGGCGAGACCCAGTACTTC. This encodes CASSMTGLGETQYF.

Remarks on this clonotype: One end of the junction varies from germline; a read error may be responsible. The chain joins TRBV4-1 to TRBJ2-7; TRBD2 is a possible D gene (6 bases). Germline lookup yields CDR1 MGHRA and CDR2 YSYEKL. CDR3 length: 15 residues. The CDR3 protein is CASSQATGVGYEQYF. Written as DNA, the CDR3 is TGTGCCAGCAGCCAAGCGACGGGAGTCGGGTACGAGCAGTACTTC.

The J gene is TRBJ2-3, the V gene TRBV6-5, with TRBD2 matching 10 bases. Germline V lookup: CDR1 MNHEY, CDR2 SVGAGI. There are 17 residues in the CDR3. With V trimmed by 2 bases and J by 0 bases, 5 bases remained unmatched. Here the CDR3 DNA reads TGTGCCAGCAGTTACGTTGGACTAGCGGTGAGCACAGATACGCAGTATTTT. Translated: CASSYVGLAVSTDTQYF.

This clonotype was seen only a few times. The rearrangement links TRBV7-2 to TRBJ1-1, with D tentatively TRBD1 (5 bases). The CDR3 covers 13 residues. CDR1 and CDR2 from the germline V gene are SGHTA and FQGNSA. V lost 3 bases and J lost 7, with 12 bases in between. CDR3 nucleotides: TGTGCCAGCAGCTTTGCCCCAGGGTATGAAGCTTTCTTT. Translated, it gives CASSFAPGYEAFF.

This clonotype was recorded a few times. This chain uses TRBV7-2 with TRBJ1-1; D possibly corresponds to TRBD1 (5 bases). Deletions cut 5 bases from V and 1 base from J, with 8 bases between. The CDR3 sequence is 13 residues long. CDR1 and CDR2 from the germline V gene are SGHTA and FQGNSA. The CDR3 sequence is CASSGGANTEAFF. The CDR3 coding sequence is TGTGCCAGCAGCGGCGGGGCGAACACTGAAGCTTTCTTT.